This T cell receptor beta chain emerged from a study of cytomegalovirus exposure and HLA in healthy donors. Germline assignment: CDR1 SGHRS and CDR2 YFSETQ. The CDR3 spans 14 residues. J lost 4 bases, V lost 4 bases, and 6 bases had no gene match. The table came from immunoSEQ multiplex PCR; TCRdb's copy has only in-frame clones and leaves some out. The sample records 150,000 to 200,000 clones, roughly 89% being singletons. This clone was observed a handful of times. The V call is TRBV5-1, the J call TRBJ1-2; 8 positions match TRBD1. This TCR was sampled from a woman aged 25 to 39 in good health and CMV-seronegative. Sequencing was performed on PBMCs. As DNA, the CDR3 is TGCGCCAGCAGCCTGGAGACAGGGGCCTATGGCTACACCTTC. Protein sequence: CASSLETGAYGYTF.